Listed below are T cell receptor beta chains from one sample, sequenced in a study of spatial heterogeneity in lung cancer. In TCRdb, the 5' RACE reads were re-called with MiXCR into one record per CDR3 protein. The sample yields 39,000 or so distinct CDR3 sequences, around 7.5% seen once. Sequencing used PBMCs, obtained at surgery. Receptors were obtained from a male donor with early-stage non-small cell lung cancer. Each CDR3 is given with its conserved first and last residue. D genes are given only for firm matches. Only some rows state a clone size, as once, few, many or a class for expanded clones.

v_call	d_call	clone_size	j_call	cdr3_nt	cdr3_aa
TRBV9	TRBD1	few	TRBJ1-1	TGTGCCAGCAGCGGTGGACAGGGGGCGACTGAAGCTTTCTTT	CASSGGQGATEAFF
TRBV2	NA	once	TRBJ2-2	TGTGCCAGCAGAGGGGACACTGAGGGCGGGGAGCTGTTTTTT	CASRGDTEGGELFF
TRBV25-1	NA	many	TRBJ2-1	TGTGCCAGCAGTGCACTAGCCTACAATGAGCAGTTCTTC	CASSALAYNEQFF
TRBV6-2/TRBV6-3	NA	many	TRBJ1-1	TGTGCCAGCAATGAAAGGGGGGCAGCTTTCTTT	CASNERGAAFF
TRBV7-6	NA	few	TRBJ2-5	TGTGCCAGCAGCCGATCAACAAAGGACGCGAGGGAGACCCAGTACTTC	CASSRSTKDARETQYF
TRBV7-9	NA	many	TRBJ1-4	TGTGCCAGCAGCGAAGACGGGACGGGTGTTAATGAAAAACTGTTTTTT	CASSEDGTGVNEKLFF
TRBV18	NA	few	TRBJ2-5	TGTGCCAGCTCTCTTGGGCACCAAGAGACCCAGTACTTC	CASSLGHQETQYF
TRBV7-2	NA	many	TRBJ2-3	TGTGCCAGCCCTCCCCCTAGCACAGATACGCAGTATTTT	CASPPPSTDTQYF
TRBV5-1	NA	many	TRBJ1-3	TGCGCCAGCAGCACAGGGAGCTCTGGAAACACCATATATTTT	CASSTGSSGNTIYF
TRBV30	TRBD1	many	TRBJ1-1	TGTGCCTGGAGTGGACAGGGGAACACTGAAGCTTTCTTT	CAWSGQGNTEAFF
TRBV12-3/TRBV12-4	NA	many	TRBJ2-5	TGTGCCAGCAGTTTCGGGGTGGGGCTACCCCAAGAGACCCAGTACTTC	CASSFGVGLPQETQYF
TRBV2	NA	NA	TRBJ1-5	TGTGCCAGCAGTGAATTTTCGCCTAGCAATCAGCCCCAGCATTTT	CASSEFSPSNQPQHF
TRBV6-1	TRBD1	many	TRBJ2-4	TGTGCCGTCGGAAGGGGGCAGGCTCACATTCAGTACTTC	CAVGRGQAHIQYF
TRBV5-1	NA	many	TRBJ2-3	TGCGCCAGTAACTTGCGGGGGCTTGACACAGATACGCAGTATTTT	CASNLRGLDTDTQYF
TRBV12-3/TRBV12-4	TRBD2	many	TRBJ2-1	TGTGCCAGCAGTTCCTTGGGACTAGCGGGAGGCAATGAGCAGTTCTTC	CASSSLGLAGGNEQFF
TRBV29-1	TRBD2	few	TRBJ2-1	TGCAGCCTAACCTCAGGGCTAGCGGAATACAATGAGCAGTTCTTC	CSLTSGLAEYNEQFF
TRBV7-2	NA	few	TRBJ1-5	TGTGCCAGCAGCTATAGTCATGGGGGTCGCAATCAGCCCCAGCATTTT	CASSYSHGGRNQPQHF
TRBV13	NA	few	TRBJ1-2	TGTGCCAGCAGCTTAGGCCGGGACCCCCCGGGTCATGGCTACACCTTC	CASSLGRDPPGHGYTF
TRBV4-1	TRBD1	few	TRBJ2-7	TGCGCCAGCAGCACCGGACAGGGGAGCTACGAGCAGTACTTC	CASSTGQGSYEQYF
TRBV3-2	NA	NA	TRBJ2-1	TGTGCCAGCAGCCAAGATCCCTGGCGAGTTGAGCAGTTCTTC	CASSQDPWRVEQFF
TRBV4-1	NA	few	TRBJ2-3	TGCGCCAGCAGCCCTACCGGGAGCGGCCCAGATACGCAGTATTTT	CASSPTGSGPDTQYF
TRBV5-4	TRBD2	few	TRBJ2-3	TGTGCCACCTTCTCCGGGACTAGGGAAAAAGATACGCAGTATTTT	CATFSGTREKDTQYF
TRBV11-2	TRBD1	few	TRBJ1-4	TGTGCCAGCAGCCCCAGGGGGCGCGTAGGTGAAAAACTGTTTTTT	CASSPRGRVGEKLFF
TRBV20-1	NA	NA	TRBJ1-2	TGCAGTGCTAGCCCGCCGGATTTTGGGGGGGCCAGCTATGGCTACACCTTC	CSASPPDFGGASYGYTF
TRBV20-1	TRBD1	NA	TRBJ1-6	TGCAGTGCTAGAGGGACAGGGCGGGCCAGTTCACCCCTCCACTTT	CSARGTGRASSPLHF
TRBV29-1	TRBD1	few	TRBJ1-2	TGCAGCGTTTCCCTGGACAGGGGGGACTATGGCTACACCTTC	CSVSLDRGDYGYTF
TRBV2	NA	NA	TRBJ2-2	TGTGCCAGCAGGTGCGGGCGCACCGGGGAGCTGTTTTTT	CASRCGRTGELFF
TRBV3-2	NA	NA	TRBJ1-1	TGTGCCAGCAGCCAAGATCGGGGGACAAAAGACCGAGCTTTCTTT	CASSQDRGTKDRAFF
TRBV10-3	TRBD2	many	TRBJ2-1	TGTGCCATCAGTGATTCTAGCGGGGTTTACAATGAGCAGTTCTTC	CAISDSSGVYNEQFF
TRBV7-7	NA	many	TRBJ2-5	TGTGCTAGCAGCCCCGAGGGGTTGGTAGAGACCCAGTACTTC	CASSPEGLVETQYF
TRBV28	NA	NA	TRBJ2-1	TGTGCCAGCAGTACCTTCCGGGCCTCCCGGGCTGAGCAGTTCTTC	CASSTFRASRAEQFF
TRBV12-3/TRBV12-4	NA	many	TRBJ2-4	TGTGCCAGCAGTTTCCTAAGGGGAGACATTCAGTACTTC	CASSFLRGDIQYF
TRBV28	TRBD1	NA	TRBJ1-1	TGTGCCAGCAGTTTATGGGGCAGGGGGCTGAACACTGAAGCTTTCTTT	CASSLWGRGLNTEAFF
TRBV6-2/TRBV6-3	TRBD1	many	TRBJ2-2	TGTGCCAGCAGTCCCGCACAGGGGGACACCGGGGAGCTGTTTTTT	CASSPAQGDTGELFF
TRBV9	TRBD2	many	TRBJ2-1	TGTGCCAGCAGCGTACCGGGACTAGCGCCGACCTACAATGAGCAGTTCTTC	CASSVPGLAPTYNEQFF
TRBV5-8	NA	many	TRBJ2-3	TGTGCCAGCAGCTTGAGGGCAACAGATACGCAGTATTTT	CASSLRATDTQYF
TRBV20-1	NA	few	TRBJ2-1	TGCAGTGCTAGAGCTAAAATAGGGGCAGGCGACGCGTACAATGAGCAGTTCTTC	CSARAKIGAGDAYNEQFF
TRBV29-1	NA	many	TRBJ1-2	TGCAGCGGTCAAGGAGCTAACTATGGCTACACCTTC	CSGQGANYGYTF
TRBV5-1	TRBD2	many	TRBJ2-1	TGCGCCAGCAGCTTGGTTCCAGCGGGATATAATGAGCAGTTCTTC	CASSLVPAGYNEQFF
TRBV9	NA	NA	TRBJ2-3	TGTGCCAGCAGCGTCAATTTTGGCACAGATACGCAGTATTTT	CASSVNFGTDTQYF
TRBV19	NA	many	TRBJ1-5	TGTGCCAGTAGTCTCCAGGACCTGAATCAGCCCCAGCATTTT	CASSLQDLNQPQHF
TRBV12-3/TRBV12-4	NA	NA	TRBJ2-1	TGTGCCAGCAGTCCACCAGTGGAGGGAAGGGATGAGCAGTTCTTC	CASSPPVEGRDEQFF
TRBV20-1	TRBD1	NA	TRBJ1-5	TGCAGTGCTAGAGAAACAGGGGGCGGAATCTATAGCAATCAGCCCCAGCATTTT	CSARETGGGIYSNQPQHF
TRBV6-6	TRBD1	many	TRBJ1-5	TGTGCCAGCAGCTGGGACAGACCCCAGAGTCAGCCCCAGCATTTT	CASSWDRPQSQPQHF
TRBV5-1	NA	NA	TRBJ2-3	TGCGCCAGCAGCTTGGCCGAAGGGGGACCAGATACGCAGTATTTT	CASSLAEGGPDTQYF